The clone carrying this T cell receptor beta chain appeared many times. The entry originates in a study of identical twins. Germline V lookup: CDR1 SGHTA, CDR2 FQGTGA. The ends were cut back, 5 bases at V and 5 bases at J, with 11 bases in the middle. This CDR3 spans 13 amino acids. The authors used template switching to add a universal primer site and gave cDNA unique molecular identifiers. TCRdb ran MiXCR on the 5' RACE reads and lists one entry per CDR3 protein. The sample lists approximately 240,000 distinct CDR3 sequences; over 11% were seen once. This clonotype was sampled from a woman in her late teens or twenties in good health. This chain links TRBV7-3 with TRBJ2-3, with D hard to call. Sample: memory (CD45RO+) T cells sorted from blood. CDR3 region: CASSLYREDTQYF. The CDR3 bases are TGTGCCAGCAGCCTTTATCGAGAAGATACGCAGTATTTT.